This T cell receptor (beta chain) was sequenced in a study of STAT5B mutations in CD4+ large granular lymphocyte leukemia. Findings of the study overall: Data were not HLA-matched across samples. About a quarter of private leukemic clonotypes occurred rarely in other patients' non-leukemic repertoires.

Under the authors' procedure: Lowest detectable productive clonotype frequency was 2.59 x 10-5. Here immunoSEQ multiplex PCR was the method, and the copy in TCRdb shows in-frame clones only, minus some. The DNA gave D and trimming, while V, J and clone size come from that table. The data contain roughly 6,700 clones, about 74% of them singletons. Germline values: CDR1 SGHRS, CDR2 YFSETQ. V was clipped by 0 bases and J by 8 bases; unmatched bases: 3. The CDR3 is 15 residues long. Of note for this clone: As yet, its antigen is unknown.

The sequence was obtained from a woman in her sixties or seventies with CD4+ T-cell large granular lymphocyte leukemia. Sequencing input: PBMCs. V is TRBV5-1 and J is TRBJ1-6; 9 nucleotides agree with TRBD1. The CDR3: CASSLARTGDSPLHF. CDR3 DNA sequence: TGCGCCAGCAGCTTGGCCAGGACAGGGGATTCACCCCTCCACTTT. Based on the CDR3 plus reference TRBV5-1 and TRBJ1-6, the full variable domain is KAGVTQTPRYLIKTRGQQVTLSCSPISGHRSVSWYQQTPGQGLQFLFEYFSETQRNKGNFPGRFSGRQFSNSRSEMNVSTLELGDSALYLCASSLARTGDSPLHFGNGTRLTVT.